The 24 T cell receptor beta chains below all came from one sample that was sequenced in a study of spatial heterogeneity in lung cancer. The time point: sample taken at primary tumor resection. Frozen PBMC, nontumor lung or tumor provided whole RNA, which was sequenced unsorted. TCRdb redid the calling of the 5' RACE reads with MiXCR, one entry per CDR3 protein. This sample carries more than 9,500 distinct CDR3 sequences, roughly 6.4% of them seen once, and the ten largest clones take approximately 10%. The sample was normal lung tissue next to the tumor, taken at surgery. These receptors came from a male donor with early-stage non-small cell lung cancer.

By share, this clonotype ranks as medium-sized. This beta chain is off target for a library built for alpha chains, so its abundance means little. Written as DNA, the CDR3 is TGTGCCAGCAGGGACAGGGCCTTCACTGAAGCTTTCTTT. It encodes CASRDRAFTEAFF. V is TRBV6-1 and J is TRBJ1-1, with TRBD1 matching over 8 bases. The CDR3 is 13 residues long. V lost 6 bases and J lost 4; bases outside the gene matches: 4. The germline CDR1 and CDR2 sequences are MNHNS and SASEGT.

The table lists this clonotype with a few counts. For a library built for alpha chains, this beta chain is a stray read; little rests on its size. CDR3 amino acids: CASRRDVVGPQHF. CDR3 DNA sequence: TGTGCCAGCAGACGGGACGTCGTCGGGCCCCAGCATTTT. The chain has TRBV27 and TRBJ1-5; maybe TRBD1 (5 bases). There are 13 residues in the CDR3. Germline values: CDR1 MNHEY, CDR2 SMNVEV (reference sequence). V lost 6 bases and J lost 9, with 15 bases in between.

This clonotype was observed a few times. This beta chain turned up in a library designed for alpha chains; as an off-target read, its abundance says little. The rearrangement links TRBV7-6 to TRBJ1-1, with 11 positions matching TRBD1. The J segment lost 4 bases and the V segment lost 8 bases, leaving 3 bases of the junction unmatched. Looked up from germline, CDR1 is SGHVS and CDR2 is FNYEAQ. This CDR3 has 13 amino acids. The CDR3 spells CASGTGGSTEAFF. Here the CDR3 DNA reads TGTGCCAGCGGGACAGGGGGGAGCACTGAAGCTTTCTTT.

Only a few counts were recorded for this clonotype. For a library built for alpha chains, this beta chain is a stray read; little rests on its size. V and J are TRBV27 and TRBJ2-5; 7 bases are a match to TRBD1. CDR3 length: 14 amino acids. Germline lookup yields CDR1 MNHEY and CDR2 SMNVEV (reference sequence). Losses at the gene ends were 4 bases for V and 0 bases for J; bases not matched to a gene: 2. In nucleotides, the CDR3 is TGTGCCAGCAGTTACACAGGGGACCAAGAGACCCAGTACTTC. Translation gives CASSYTGDQETQYF.

There are many counts of this clonotype. This beta chain came through as a stray read in a library set up for alpha chains, and its size says little. The chain employs TRBV7-2 and TRBJ2-1; D not resolved. CDR1 is SGHTA and CDR2 is FQGNSA in the germline V gene. Trimming stripped 0 bases from V and 5 bases from J, with 14 bases between. This CDR3 has 16 amino acids. CDR3 sequence reads: CASSLASPGQNNEQFF. The CDR3 DNA reads TGTGCCAGCAGCTTAGCTTCACCGGGTCAAAACAATGAGCAGTTCTTC.

This clonotype was detected many times. A library prepared for alpha chains yielded this beta chain as an off-target read; its size is of little meaning. This chain links TRBV6-5 with TRBJ2-1; D is perhaps TRBD1 or TRBD2 (5 bases each). There are 14 residues in the CDR3. Trimming pared 2 bases from V and 9 bases from J, leaving 14 bases between. CDR1 and CDR2 (germline): MNHEY, SVGAGI. CDR3 protein: CASSYAGAGGEQFF. The CDR3 DNA follows: TGTGCCAGCAGTTACGCCGGGGCGGGTGGTGAGCAGTTCTTC.

In its sample, this clonotype ranks as medium-sized. The library was designed around alpha chains, so this beta chain is a stray read whose abundance carries little weight. The chain is built from TRBV7-2 and TRBJ2-3; 8 positions match TRBD1. Germline CDR1 and CDR2: SGHTA and FQGNSA. The CDR3 has 15 amino acids. The V segment lost 2 bases and the J segment 4 bases; nucleotides outside the gene matches: 5. In DNA form, the CDR3 reads TGTGCCAGCAGCTTATTTAGGACAGGGTCAGATACGCAGTATTTT. It translates to CASSLFRTGSDTQYF.

The sample holds many counts of this clonotype. This beta chain came through as a stray read in a library set up for alpha chains, and its size says little. V is TRBV28 and J is TRBJ2-7; no clear D gene. CDR1 and CDR2 from the germline V gene are MDHEN and SYDVKM. The V end lost 4 bases, the J end lost 0 bases, and 10 bases lay between the germline ends. This CDR3 is 14 amino acids long. CDR3 sequence: CASSSTPSSYEQYF. The CDR3, as DNA: TGTGCCAGCAGTTCGACACCGAGCTCCTACGAGCAGTACTTC.

This clonotype occurred many times. This beta chain lies outside the target of a library built for alpha chains; its clone size means little. The CDR3 loop is CASTGALGQPQHF. The CDR3, as DNA: TGCGCCAGTACAGGGGCCCTTGGTCAGCCCCAGCATTTT. The genes are TRBV10-2 and TRBJ1-5, with 7 bases aligning to TRBD1. This CDR3 has 13 amino acids. V was clipped by 9 bases and J by 6 bases; unmatched bases: 8. CDR1 and CDR2 from the germline V gene are WSHSY and SAAADI.

This clonotype was seen only a few times. This beta chain appears as a stray read in a library generated for alpha chains; its size is not informative. The chain has TRBV12-3 or TRBV12-4 and TRBJ2-7; 14 nucleotides match TRBD2. This CDR3 spans 15 amino acids. J was trimmed by 3 bases and V by 6 bases; bases with no gene match: 4. CDR3 sequence reads: CASRGTSGSFYEQYF. CDR3 coding DNA: TGTGCCAGCAGGGGGACTAGCGGGAGTTTCTACGAGCAGTACTTC.

Many counts were recorded for this clonotype. The library was built for alpha chains, so this beta chain is an off-target read and its size means little. This chain connects TRBV6-5 to TRBJ2-7; 8 bases are a match to TRBD1. The CDR3 runs 14 residues. Germline-derived CDR1 and CDR2 are MNHEY and SVGAGI. The junction had 4 bases not matched to a gene; V was cut back by 0 bases and J by 6 bases. The chain's CDR3 is CASSYSITGGEQYF. CDR3 nucleotide sequence: TGTGCCAGCAGTTACTCGATAACAGGGGGCGAGCAGTACTTC.

By frequency in the sample, this clonotype is medium-sized (0.01 to 0.1%). Little can be read into the size of this beta chain, an off-target read in a library designed for alpha chains. The chain links TRBV15 to TRBJ1-2; D is unclear. V was clipped by 2 bases and J by 6 bases, with 16 bases between them. Germline V gene data show CDR1 as LNHNV and CDR2 as YYDKDF (reference sequence). The CDR3 is 15 amino acids. Here the CDR3 DNA reads TGTGCCACCAGCAGAACCTACGAGGTAACTGATGGCTACACCTTC. Protein sequence: CATSRTYEVTDGYTF. Full variable domain (remainder filled in from reference TRBV15 and TRBJ1-2): DAMVIQNPRYQVTQFGKPVTLSCSQTLNHNVMYWYQQKSSQAPKLLFHYYDKDFNNEADTPDNFQSRRPNTSFCFLDIRSPGLGDTAMYLCATSRTYEVTDGYTFGSGTRLTVV.

About this clonotype itself: Within a library made for alpha chains, this beta chain is off target, and its count is uninformative. The rearrangement joins TRBV7-9 to TRBJ2-3; TRBD2 aligns across 9 bases. Trimming removed 2 bases from V and 3 bases from J; junction bases left unmatched: 9. The CDR3 length is 17 residues. In germline, CDR1 is SEHNR, CDR2 FQNEAQ (reference sequence). CDR3 amino acids: CASSLTPIAGDTDTQYF. The CDR3 coding sequence is TGTGCCAGCAGCTTAACCCCAATAGCGGGAGATACAGATACGCAGTATTTT.

This clonotype was counted at least ten times. This beta chain turned up in a library designed for alpha chains; as an off-target read, its abundance says little. The gene calls are TRBV27 and TRBJ1-2; the match to TRBD1 covers 7 bases. The junction had 8 bases not matched to a gene; V was cut back by 4 bases and J by 6 bases. Germline lookup yields CDR1 MNHEY and CDR2 SMNVEV (reference sequence). The CDR3 has 14 residues. DNA for the CDR3: TGTGCCAGCAGTTCGGCGTCAGGGGGTCATGGCTACACCTTC. It is translated as CASSSASGGHGYTF.

This clonotype was recorded at least ten times. This beta chain represents an off-target read in a library built for alpha chains; its size is of limited meaning. The chain uses TRBV30 and TRBJ2-2, with D uncertain. The germline V gene has CDR1 GTSNPN and CDR2 SVGIG (reference sequence). The CDR3 runs to 13 residues. Trimming removed 8 bases from V and 1 base from J, with 11 bases in between. The chain's CDR3 is CALTTLNTGELFF. The CDR3 region has the DNA TGTGCCCTGACCACCCTGAACACCGGGGAGCTGTTTTTT.

Concerning this clonotype: With the library built for alpha chains, this beta chain is off target and its frequency is not meaningful. The chain links TRBV7-9 to TRBJ2-2, with D hard to call. The CDR3 covers 12 residues. Looked up from germline, CDR1 is SEHNR and CDR2 is FQNEAQ (reference sequence). Trimming cost V 5 bases and J 4 bases, with 5 bases left between them. CDR3 protein: CASSPPTGELFF. The CDR3 DNA reads as TGTGCCAGCAGCCCCCCCACCGGGGAGCTGTTTTTT. Combining the CDR3 with reference TRBV7-9 and TRBJ2-2 gives the whole variable domain DTGVSQNPRHKITKRGQNVTFRCDPISEHNRLYWYRQTLGQGPEFLTYFQNEAQLEKSRLLSDRFSAERPKGSFSTLEIQRTEQGDSAMYLCASSPPTGELFFGEGSRLTVL.

The sample holds many counts of this clonotype. This beta chain is an off-target read within a library intended for alpha chains, so its frequency means little. This sequence joins TRBV7-2 and TRBJ1-6, with a weak D call TRBD1 (5 bases). Trimming cost V 2 bases and J 6 bases, with 11 bases left between them. The CDR3 has 15 amino acids. Germline CDR1 and CDR2: SGHTA and FQGNSA. The CDR3 DNA reads TGTGCCAGCAGCTTATGGGGGACTACTAATTCACCCCTCCACTTT. Protein sequence: CASSLWGTTNSPLHF.

In its sample, this clonotype was seen many times. Because this beta chain is a stray read in a library intended to capture alpha chains, its abundance should not be given much weight. The rearrangement uses TRBV11-1 and TRBJ1-1, with D unclear. The germline CDR1 and CDR2 sequences are SGHAT and FQDESV (reference sequence). CDR3 size: 14 residues. V gave up 4 bases and J gave up 2 bases, with 11 bases separating them. The CDR3 spells CASSSPLQNTEAFF. The CDR3 DNA follows: TGTGCCAGCAGCTCCCCGTTGCAAAACACTGAAGCTTTCTTT.

This clonotype was observed many times. In a library made to pick up alpha chains, this beta chain is a stray read with a size that means little. The CDR3 DNA is TGTGCCAGCAGCTTCTTGGGGGCCGGGCGGGAGCTGTTTTTT. Protein product: CASSFLGAGRELFF. This sequence joins TRBV7-8 and TRBJ2-2; D is perhaps TRBD1 (6 bases). The V gene lost 3 bases and the J gene lost 9 bases, with 14 bases spanning the gap. CDR1 and CDR2 (germline): SGHVS, FQNEAQ. CDR3 length: 14 amino acids.

Notes on this clonotype: This beta chain is a stray read from a library made for alpha chains; its abundance is not meaningful. The genes are TRBV6-4 and TRBJ2-3, with D uncertain. Germline-derived CDR1 and CDR2 are MRHNA and SNTAGT. CDR3 length: 14 residues. The V and J ends lost 6 bases and 6 bases respectively, with 16 bases between them. In DNA, the CDR3 is TGTGCCAGCAGCCGACCGGGCCTCCGGGATACGCAGTATTTT. Residues: CASSRPGLRDTQYF.

About this clonotype: Because this beta chain is a stray read in a library intended to capture alpha chains, its abundance should not be given much weight. The rearrangement joins TRBV6-1 to TRBJ1-2; possibly TRBD1 for D (5 bases). The CDR3 covers 13 residues. Germline CDR1 MNHNS, CDR2 SASEGT. The germline V and J ends were trimmed by 6 bases and 4 bases, with 12 bases remaining between them. The CDR3 reads CASSVSGIYGYTF. CDR3 coding DNA: TGTGCCAGCAGCGTTTCAGGGATCTATGGCTACACCTTC.

This clonotype was seen ten or more times. This beta chain lies outside the target of a library built for alpha chains; its clone size means little. V and J are TRBV3-1 and TRBJ2-7; 8 bases are a match to TRBD1. The CDR3 is 16 residues long. V shed 1 base, J shed 3 bases, and the junction held 8 bases outside the gene matches. Germline lookup yields CDR1 LGHDT and CDR2 YNNKEL (reference sequence). This chain's CDR3 is CASSQGISGTGYEQYF. CDR3 sequence (DNA): TGTGCCAGCAGCCAAGGTATCTCCGGGACAGGCTACGAGCAGTACTTC.

This clonotype came up many times. The library was prepared for alpha chains; this beta chain is a stray read, so its frequency means little. This rearrangement joins TRBV27 to TRBJ1-1, with 9 bases aligning to TRBD1. V lost 3 bases and J lost 3; bases outside the gene matches: 17. Germline V gene data show CDR1 as MNHEY and CDR2 as SMNVEV (reference sequence). The CDR3 covers 19 residues. CDR3 in amino acids: CASSFSPLWTGVRYTEAFF. CDR3 nucleotide sequence: TGTGCCAGCAGTTTTTCCCCCCTGTGGACAGGGGTAAGGTACACTGAAGCTTTCTTT.

This clonotype was detected ten times or more. This beta chain is off target for a library built for alpha chains, so its abundance means little. The CDR3 region has the DNA TGCAGTGCTCCTCTAGCGGGAGGACCCTCCTACGAGCAGTACTTC. Translated, it gives CSAPLAGGPSYEQYF. The gene calls are TRBV20-1 and TRBJ2-7, with TRBD2 identical over 11 bases. Per germline, CDR1 DFQATT and CDR2 SNEGSKA (reference sequence). This CDR3 comprises 15 residues. The J segment lost 0 bases and the V segment lost 5 bases, leaving 6 bases of the junction unmatched.